This entry lists 28 T cell receptor beta chains sequenced from one sample in a study of cytomegalovirus exposure and HLA in healthy donors. PCR employed 60 Vbeta and 13 Jbeta primers. Measured with immunoSEQ multiplex PCR; TCRdb has only the in-frame clones, and not every one. The sample has some 150,000 clones, 70% to 85% seen once. Sample: PBMCs. All receptors come from a man aged 30 to 39 in good health and CMV-seronegative.

V and J are TRBV10-2 and TRBJ2-5; 15 nucleotides align to TRBD2. Germline lookup yields CDR1 WSHSY and CDR2 SAAADI. The V segment lost 7 bases and the J segment 4 bases; nucleotides outside the gene matches: 16. There are 19 residues in the CDR3. The CDR3 loop is CASTQGLAGGTSRLETQYF. For the CDR3, the DNA is TGCGCCAGCACCCAAGGACTAGCGGGGGGGACAAGTAGGTTAGAGACCCAGTACTTC.

The chain joins TRBV7-9 to TRBJ1-2; 11 bases align to TRBD1. The ends lost 0 bases at V and 4 bases at J; junction bases unmatched: 4. This CDR3 spans 16 amino acids. Per germline, CDR1 SEHNR and CDR2 FQNEAQ (reference sequence). The CDR3 sequence is CASSLAWTGGSYGYTF. The CDR3 coding sequence is TGTGCCAGCAGCTTAGCCTGGACAGGGGGCAGCTATGGCTACACCTTC.

This chain connects TRBV6-1 to TRBJ2-3; tentatively, D is TRBD2 (5 bases). CDR1 is MNHNS, CDR2 SASEGT, per germline. The CDR3 extends over 12 amino acids. The V gene lost 7 bases and the J gene lost 3 bases, with 8 bases spanning the gap. The CDR3 DNA is TGTGCCAGCACGGGGATTACAGATACGCAGTATTTT. Translated, it gives CASTGITDTQYF.

This chain uses TRBV6-1 with TRBJ2-3; the match to TRBD2 covers 11 bases. The V and J ends lost 1 base and 2 bases, in that order; junction bases with no gene match: 2. CDR1 is MNHNS, CDR2 SASEGT, per germline. The CDR3 extends over 16 amino acids. The CDR3 nucleotides read TGTGCCAGCAGTGAAGTACTAGCGGGGGTCACAGATACGCAGTATTTT. As protein: CASSEVLAGVTDTQYF.

Regarding this clone: The junction does not match germline at one end; this may be a read error. V usage is TRBV28 and J usage is TRBJ1-5; no reliable D call. Germline CDR1 reads MDHEN; CDR2 reads SYDVKM. This CDR3 comprises 12 residues. For the CDR3, the DNA is TGTGCCAGCAGAAGACTGGGTCAGCCCCAGAATTTT. Translation: CASRRLGQPQNF. Drawing the rest from reference TRBV28 and TRBJ1-5, the complete variable domain is DVKVTQSSRYLVKRTGEKVFLECVQDMDHENMFWYRQDPGLGLRLIYFSYDVKMKEKGDIPEGYSVSREKKERFSLILESASTNQTSMYLCASRRLGQPQNFGDGTRLSIL.

This clone was detected only once. The chain carries TRBV7-9 and TRBJ2-1; TRBD2 might be the D (5 bases). Germline V CDR1 and CDR2: SEHNR, FQNEAQ (reference sequence). The germline V and J ends were trimmed by 4 bases and 0 bases, with 13 bases remaining between them. The CDR3 totals 16 residues. CDR3 amino acids: CASSSRRRSSYNEQFF. The CDR3 DNA sequence: TGTGCCAGCAGCTCAAGAAGGAGGAGCTCCTACAATGAGCAGTTCTTC.

This rearrangement joins TRBV27 to TRBJ2-1; maybe TRBD2 (6 bases). Between the trimmed V and J ends, which lost 5 bases and 7 bases, there was a span of 15 bases. The CDR3 length is 14 residues. The germline gives CDR1 MNHEY, CDR2 SMNVEV (reference sequence). CDR3: CASSPQAGGNEQFF. The CDR3 nucleotides read TGTGCCAGCAGTCCGCAAGCCGGGGGTAATGAGCAGTTCTTC.

A word on this clone: Distinct nucleotide sequences in the sample also encode this CDR3. V usage is TRBV28 and J usage is TRBJ1-3, with D perhaps matching TRBD1 (6 bases). Germline V gene data show CDR1 as MDHEN and CDR2 as SYDVKM. This CDR3 has 13 amino acids. Trimming pared 6 bases from V and 4 bases from J, leaving 10 bases between. This chain's CDR3 is CASSTGSGNTIYF. DNA of the CDR3: TGTGCCAGCAGCACAGGGTCCGGAAACACCATATATTTT.

The V and J genes are TRBV6-6 and TRBJ2-7; 7 bases fit TRBD1. This CDR3 has 14 residues. CDR1 and CDR2 from the germline V gene are MNHNY and SVGAGI (reference sequence). V lost 7 bases to trimming and J lost 0 bases; unmatched junction nucleotides: 6. The CDR3, as DNA: TGTGCCAGCACTCGGGACAGTAGCTCCTACGAGCAGTACTTC. Translating it yields CASTRDSSSYEQYF.

The chain is built from TRBV5-6 and TRBJ2-7; D possibly corresponds to TRBD2 (5 bases). From germline, CDR1 is SGHDT and CDR2 YYEEEE. The CDR3 runs to 13 residues. Deletions cut 4 bases from V and 1 base from J, with 9 bases between. The CDR3 reads CASSPGVSYEQYF. The CDR3 DNA follows: TGTGCCAGCAGCCCCGGGGTGTCCTACGAGCAGTACTTC.

The chain carries TRBV5-5 and TRBJ1-1; D is unresolved. CDR1 and CDR2 (germline): SGHKS, YYEKEE (reference sequence). Trimming pared 1 base from V and 1 base from J, leaving 8 bases between. This CDR3 is 14 amino acids long. CDR3 DNA: TGTGCCAGCAGCTTGTTCCCTCCGAACACTGAAGCTTTCTTT. This translates into CASSLFPPNTEAFF.

The chain uses TRBV6-1 and TRBJ1-2; the D gene is possibly TRBD1 (5 bases). Between the trimmed V and J ends, which lost 7 bases and 8 bases, there was a span of 20 bases. CDR1 MNHNS and CDR2 SASEGT come from the germline V gene. The CDR3 extends over 14 amino acids. CDR3 nucleotide sequence: TGTGCCAGCACCCTAAGGACATCATCTTACGGCTACACCTTC. It codes for CASTLRTSSYGYTF.

This rearrangement joins TRBV7-9 to TRBJ2-5; the match to TRBD1 covers 7 bases. Germline V gene sequence: CDR1 SEHNR, CDR2 FQNEAQ (reference sequence). J gave up 2 bases and V 5 bases, and 5 bases lay outside the gene matches. The CDR3 runs to 14 residues. The CDR3 region has the DNA TGTGCCAGCAGCCCCCGGACAGGACAAGAGACCCAGTACTTC. It codes for CASSPRTGQETQYF.

The chain has TRBV6-1 and TRBJ2-5, with a tentative D call TRBD2 (6 bases). The length of the CDR3 is 17 residues. Germline CDR1 reads MNHNS; CDR2 reads SASEGT. Trimming took off 6 bases at V and 5 bases at J, with 25 bases between the two ends. Written as DNA, the CDR3 is TGTGCCAGCAGAGAAACTGGGACTCCTATACTTGGGGAGACCCAGTACTTC. As protein: CASRETGTPILGETQYF.

The rearrangement joins TRBV19 to TRBJ2-2, with TRBD1 matching 9 bases. Germline V CDR1 and CDR2: LNHDA, SQIVND (reference sequence). Germline trimming cut 4 bases from V and 6 bases from J; bases unmatched to any gene: 3. The CDR3 totals 14 residues. The CDR3 nucleotides are TGTGCCAGTAGTACCACAGGGGGCCCCGGGGAGCTGTTTTTT. Translation: CASSTTGGPGELFF.

V and J are TRBV2 and TRBJ2-7; D gene uncertain. Germline V gene lookup returns CDR1 SNHLY and CDR2 FYNNEI. V shed 7 bases and J shed 2 bases, with 9 bases lying between them. The CDR3 is 12 residues long. CDR3 residues: CASKGGTYEQYF. CDR3 coding DNA: TGTGCCAGCAAAGGCGGAACCTACGAGCAGTACTTC. The full variable domain, completed using reference TRBV2 and TRBJ2-7, is EPEVTQTPSHQVTQMGQEVILRCVPISNHLYFYWYRQILGQKVEFLVSFYNNEISEKSEIFDDQFSVERPDGSNFTLKIRSTKLEDSAMYFCASKGGTYEQYFGPGTRLTVT.

V and J are TRBV29-1 and TRBJ2-3; TRBD2 aligns across 14 bases. With 7 bases clipped from V and 3 bases from J, the junction kept 3 bases outside the gene matches. The germline V gene has CDR1 SQVTM and CDR2 ANQGSEA. This CDR3 region has 14 residues. In nucleotides, the CDR3 is TGCAGCGGTCGGACTAGCGGGGGGACAGATACGCAGTATTTT. Protein sequence: CSGRTSGGTDTQYF.

The genes are TRBV7-2 and TRBJ2-2; 11 bases line up with TRBD2. Germline CDR1 SGHTA, CDR2 FQGNSA. J gave up 6 bases and V 5 bases, and 5 bases lay outside the gene matches. The CDR3 has 15 amino acids. CDR3 nucleotides: TGTGCCAGCAGCCCTAGCGGGGGGCACGCCGGGGAGCTGTTTTTT. This sequence encodes CASSPSGGHAGELFF. The complete variable domain, with remaining parts taken from reference TRBV7-2 and TRBJ2-2, reads GAGVSQSPSNKVTEKGKDVELRCDPISGHTALYWYRQSLGQGLEFLIYFQGNSAPDKSGLPSDRFSAERTGGSVSTLTIQRTQQEDSAVYLCASSPSGGHAGELFFGEGSRLTVL.

The sample holds one count of this clone. This rearrangement joins TRBV6-1 to TRBJ1-1, with 8 bases identical to TRBD1. The junction had 3 bases not matched to a gene; V was cut back by 11 bases and J by 1 base. The CDR3 has 12 amino acids. Germline assignment: CDR1 MNHNS and CDR2 SASEGT. In DNA, the CDR3 is TGTGCCGGGGGGACAGGGAACACTGAAGCTTTCTTT. Residues: CAGGTGNTEAFF.

The V call is TRBV27, the J call TRBJ2-1; no firm D call. Germline V CDR1 and CDR2: MNHEY, SMNVEV (reference sequence). The CDR3 runs 13 residues. The V and J ends lost 7 bases and 7 bases respectively, with 14 bases between them. The CDR3, as DNA: TGTGCCAGCACCCAAGGAGAGGTTAATGAGCAGTTCTTC. Protein: CASTQGEVNEQFF.

V is TRBV9 and J is TRBJ2-7, with TRBD1 identical over 11 bases. With 2 bases clipped from V and 3 bases from J, the junction kept 4 bases outside the gene matches. The CDR3 covers 15 residues. From germline, CDR1 is SGDLS and CDR2 YYNGEE. CDR3 region: CASSVSGTGGYEQYF. CDR3 in DNA: TGTGCCAGCAGCGTCTCCGGGACAGGGGGCTACGAGCAGTACTTC. Variable domain in full (rest from reference TRBV9 and TRBJ2-7): DSGVTQTPKHLITATGQRVTLRCSPRSGDLSVYWYQQSLDQGLQFLIQYYNGEERAKGNILERFSAQQFPDLHSELNLSSLELGDSALYFCASSVSGTGGYEQYFGPGTRLTVT.

V gene TRBV5-6 combines with J gene TRBJ2-1; 10 bases are a match to TRBD1. This CDR3 comprises 15 residues. Per the germline V gene, CDR1 is SGHDT and CDR2 is YYEEEE. Trimming cost V 0 bases and J 5 bases; bases outside gene matches: 2. The CDR3 region has the DNA TGTGCCAGCAGCTTGGTGGGACAGGGGAACAATGAGCAGTTCTTC. Its protein product is CASSLVGQGNNEQFF.

In this sample, this clone turned up once. The chain recombines TRBV19 with TRBJ1-4; D gene unclear. V was clipped by 5 bases and J by 0 bases, with 13 bases between them. CDR3 size: 16 residues. Germline CDR1 reads LNHDA; CDR2 reads SQIVND (reference sequence). The CDR3 loop is CASSPGVAATNEKLFF. In DNA form, the CDR3 reads TGTGCCAGTAGTCCCGGGGTGGCAGCAACTAATGAAAAACTGTTTTTT.

The V call is TRBV5-1, the J call TRBJ2-1, with 8 positions matching TRBD2. The germline V gene encodes CDR1 SGHRS and CDR2 YFSETQ. Unmatched junction bases numbered 12, after V lost 4 bases and J lost 0 bases. The CDR3 runs to 18 residues. This CDR3 is CASSKSAGGPSSYNEQFF. The CDR3 bases are TGCGCCAGCAGCAAGAGCGCGGGGGGCCCGAGCTCCTACAATGAGCAGTTCTTC.

This clone was seen only a few times. V is TRBV7-2 and J is TRBJ2-7, with 8 positions matching TRBD1. The germline V gene encodes CDR1 SGHTA and CDR2 FQGNSA. The CDR3 contains 13 residues. Trimming at V came to 5 bases and at J to 7 bases, leaving 7 bases not matched to a gene. CDR3 loop: CASSGQGIGEQYF. The DNA of the CDR3 is TGTGCCAGCAGCGGACAGGGAATCGGGGAGCAGTACTTC.

The chain uses TRBV5-1 and TRBJ2-5, with 9 bases fitting TRBD2. The J call may be mistaken, given a closer DNA end match to TRBJ2-7. Germline loops: CDR1 SGHRS, CDR2 YFSETQ. The length of the CDR3 is 15 residues. The CDR3 spells CASSLDSGGPYEQYF. The CDR3 bases are TGCGCCAGCAGCTTGGATAGCGGGGGCCCCTACGAGCAGTACTTC.

This chain uses TRBV5-6 with TRBJ1-2, with unresolved D. CDR3 length: 18 residues. V gave up 2 bases and J gave up 2 bases, with 22 bases separating them. Germline V gene data show CDR1 as SGHDT and CDR2 as YYEEEE. The CDR3 DNA follows: TGTGCCAGCAGCTTCATAGTTGGGAGTCAGACAAGGAACTATGGCTACACCTTC. As protein: CASSFIVGSQTRNYGYTF.

The V and J genes are TRBV5-1 and TRBJ2-3; TRBD2 matches at 9 bases. CDR3 length: 17 residues. V dropped 0 bases and J dropped 2; count of bases not matched to a gene: 7. Per the germline V gene, CDR1 is SGHRS and CDR2 is YFSETQ. The CDR3 DNA reads TGCGCCAGCAGCTTGGTCCCTAGCGGGGCCCTCACAGATACGCAGTATTTT. It is translated as CASSLVPSGALTDTQYF.